This TCR beta chain derives from a study of shared clonotypes between healthy human individuals (dated by TCRdb to about 2020). With respect to the entire study: The cohort included three men and two women between 18 and 49 years of age. To estimate repertoire size and how much clonotype sharing occurs between individuals, the study deeply sequenced the blood TCR repertoires of 5 or 6 healthy adults. To increase sequencing depth and limit assay-specific biases, different laboratories used diverse techniques to prepare libraries and sequence TCR repertoires. Each donor's leukapheresis produced roughly between about 0.9 and 9.5 billion PBMCs. General study outcomes and caveats: Based on pairwise subsampling, the degree of clonotype sharing among donors was expected to be affected by sequencing depth. The small number of donors limited the genetic and exposure-history diversity represented. Sampling was restricted to blood, and TCR repertoires in tissue are likely to differ from TCR repertoires in blood.

V loses 7 bases at its end and J loses 6 bases; junction bases beyond the gene matches: 12. The cysteine opens and the phenylalanine closes a CDR3 of 16 amino acids. Only the CDR3 DNA stays, 48 bases, in frame from base 1. CDR1 and CDR2 are read off the germline V gene (reference sequence) as MNHEY and SMNVEV. The donors were healthy, HIV-negative adults who had no recently reported acute infections or vaccinations. Only Caucasian adults living in Nashville, Tennessee, USA were represented among the donors. For unsorted samples, some 100 million PBMCs were counted, and genomic DNA was extracted using the QIAamp DNA Blood Mini kit. Blood was obtained by leukapheresis, after which PBMCs were separated by Ficoll-Histopaque density gradient centrifugation and cryopreserved in liquid nitrogen vapor phase. TCR CDR3 regions were amplified from genomic DNA by multiplex PCR using the deep immunoSEQ assay. For each cell subset, the extracted genomic DNA was distributed evenly across all wells of several immunoSEQ 96-well plates, and each plate served as one replicate. For unsorted PBMC, about 300 ng genomic DNA, equal to roughly 32,000 T cell genomes, was loaded into each replicate PCR. Genomic DNA from unsorted PBMC was sequenced over ten immunoSEQ deep assay plates. Purified libraries were measured with a Qubit 3.0 fluorometer, size-checked on a Bioanalyzer 2100, and measured again with the KAPA Library Quantification kit. Every immunoSEQ 96-well plate was sequenced on a separate single-read 150-cycle Illumina NextSeq 550 flow cell. The authors' analysis ran thus. Because only junctional sequences without quality scores were contained in the immunoSEQ output, filtering matching that applied to full-length reads could not be performed. Sequences were annotated with PyIR, a Python wrapper for IgBLAST v1.9, using IMGT germline references to assign V/J genes and CDR3. Any read was removed if the V/J assignment was weak (E-value above 1e-6), the CDR3 was missing, or the read contained stop codons, out-of-frame junctions, or ambiguous translated residues. A V3J clonotype was defined by an identical inferred V gene, J gene, and CDR3 amino acid sequence. Percentage overlap between repertoires was calculated by dividing the number of shared unique clonotypes by the size of the smaller repertoire. Three approaches were used to assess repertoire richness: RTK rarefaction, the Chao1 estimator, and Recon v2.1 estimates of unobserved clonotypes. TCRdb obtained this table from immuneACCESS and retained in-frame rearrangements with V and J assigned. These tables miss some clones; where compared with another copy, unresolved V genes account for less than half of the shortfall, and the remainder is unexplained. The DNA gave D and trimming, while V, J and clone size come from that table. The sample table lists about 460,000 clones, 77% of them with a count of one. The ten largest account for about 12% of the sample.

In the case of this clone: The antigen it binds to is not known. No much larger clone is present one base from it, and per-base qualities are unavailable.

This receptor was identified in a woman aged 40 to 55 in good health. Some clones in this sample may be carry-over from other donors' samples. The chain uses TRBV27 and TRBJ2-1, with TRBD2 identical over 10 junction bases. Sequenced: PBMCs. The sequence in DNA is TGTGCCAGCAACTCCTCCTGGCTAGCGGGAGCCAATGAGCAGTTCTTC. The resulting protein is CASNSSWLAGANEQFF.